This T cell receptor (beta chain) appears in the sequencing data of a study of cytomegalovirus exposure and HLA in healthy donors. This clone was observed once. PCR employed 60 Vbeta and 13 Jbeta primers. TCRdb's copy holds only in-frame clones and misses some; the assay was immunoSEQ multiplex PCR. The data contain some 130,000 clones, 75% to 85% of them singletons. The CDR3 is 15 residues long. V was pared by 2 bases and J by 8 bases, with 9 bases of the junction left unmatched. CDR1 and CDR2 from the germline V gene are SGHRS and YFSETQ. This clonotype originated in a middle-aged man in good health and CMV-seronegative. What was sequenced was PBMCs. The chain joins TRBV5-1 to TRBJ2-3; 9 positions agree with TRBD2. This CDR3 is CASSLSGRTAVTQYF. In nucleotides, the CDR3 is TGCGCCAGCAGCTTAAGCGGGAGGACGGCGGTTACGCAGTATTTT. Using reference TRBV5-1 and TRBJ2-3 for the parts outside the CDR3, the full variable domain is KAGVTQTPRYLIKTRGQQVTLSCSPISGHRSVSWYQQTPGQGLQFLFEYFSETQRNKGNFPGRFSGRQFSNSRSEMNVSTLELGDSALYLCASSLSGRTAVTQYFGPGTRLTVL.